This entry is about one T cell receptor (beta chain). The target antigen is unknown. Germline CDR1 is SGHRS and CDR2 is YFSETQ. V shed 4 bases, J shed 0 bases, and the junction held 11 bases outside the gene matches. The CDR3 consists of 17 residues. The data were obtained in a study of shared clonotypes between healthy human individuals. Whole-study findings and limits: Several donors held approximately 4.5% of naive CD4 clonotypes in common.

Per the authors' pipeline: Filtering differed since immunoSEQ provided only junctions, with no quality scores. This table comes from immunoSEQ multiplex PCR, and its TCRdb copy is limited to in-frame clones, with some not included. V, J and clone size are those of that table, while D and trimming were read from the DNA. The repertoire holds millions of clones, with roughly 96% as singletons. Specimen: naive CD4+ T cells sorted from blood. The subset was: CD45RA+ positively selected. This TCR derives from a man aged 18 to 35 in good health. This rearrangement joins TRBV5-1 to TRBJ2-3, with TRBD2 matching over 7 bases. The CDR3 loop is CASSRPSGEPSTDTQYF. For the CDR3, the DNA is TGCGCCAGCAGCCGACCCAGCGGGGAACCCAGCACAGATACGCAGTATTTT.